The present T cell receptor (beta chain) was sequenced within a study of blood T cell repertoires in COVID-19. Across the whole study: T cells, B-cell-depleted T cells, or PBMCs provided the cDNA or gDNA that served as material.

Trimming removed 6 bases at V and 6 bases at J, with 15 bases between. Germline V gene data show CDR1 as MDHEN and CDR2 as SYDVKM. CDR3 length: 14 amino acids. This clone was picked up many times. Study processing details: It was from reference gene primer amplification that nucleated cell counts were estimated. Using immunoSEQ multiplex PCR, the repertoire was profiled, and TCRdb retains in-frame clones only, with some absent. The D gene and trimming were derived from the DNA, and the V and J assignments and clone size from that table. The sample holds over 200,000 clones; about four fifths are singletons and the top ten take approximately 5.3%.

What was sequenced was peripheral blood. This clonotype was obtained from an elderly man with acute or convalescent COVID-19. This sequence joins TRBV28 and TRBJ1-5; D call uncertain. CDR3 nucleotides: TGTGCCAGCAGCCCCCCGGGTTATGGTCAGCCCCAGCATTTT. Translation: CASSPPGYGQPQHF.